The rows below give T cell receptor beta chains drawn from one sample of a study of OX40 agonist ivuxolimab in advanced cancers. Generated by immunoSEQ multiplex PCR, the TCRdb table keeps only in-frame clones and is missing some. The table records under 85,000 clones, roughly 84% of them present only once. Sequenced here: CD4+ or CD8+ T cells sorted from blood, sampled in a trial of the OX40 agonist ivuxolimab. The receptors originated from an adult with an advanced solid tumor such as melanoma, head and neck, liver or kidney cancer. Each CDR3 is given with its conserved first and last residue.

v_call: TRBV30; j_call: TRBJ2-7; cdr3_aa: CAWRATTGGYEQYF
v_call: TRBV11-2; j_call: TRBJ2-1; cdr3_aa: CASSFTRQYNEQFF
v_call: TRBV6-6; j_call: NA; cdr3_aa: CASSYSVEAQGDEQYF
v_call: TRBV4-2; j_call: TRBJ1-1; cdr3_aa: CASSPGTPGEAFF
v_call: TRBV7-3; j_call: TRBJ1-1; cdr3_aa: CASSLSGDNTEAFF
v_call: TRBV7-9; j_call: TRBJ2-3; cdr3_aa: CASPSESSTDTQYF
v_call: TRBV2; j_call: TRBJ1-1; cdr3_aa: CASSVDTNTEAFF
v_call: TRBV7-2; j_call: TRBJ2-1; cdr3_aa: CASSSGTSGGYHNEQFF
v_call: TRBV5-4; j_call: TRBJ2-5; cdr3_aa: CASSLTSGGPETQYF
v_call: TRBV7-6; j_call: TRBJ2-2; cdr3_aa: CASSLAGGGSTGELFF
v_call: TRBV5-1; j_call: TRBJ2-5; cdr3_aa: CASSLELAGGVRETQYF
v_call: TRBV19; j_call: TRBJ2-1; cdr3_aa: CASSIRGPIPNEQFF
v_call: TRBV30; j_call: TRBJ2-7; cdr3_aa: CAWSGQLEQYF
v_call: TRBV5-1; j_call: TRBJ1-1; cdr3_aa: CASSLLSIIGTEAFF
v_call: TRBV7-9; j_call: TRBJ1-5; cdr3_aa: CASSLSESNQPQHF
v_call: TRBV11-3; j_call: TRBJ2-5; cdr3_aa: CASSSTRGQETQYF
v_call: TRBV5-4; j_call: TRBJ2-3; cdr3_aa: CASSLKAGGGADTQYF
v_call: TRBV7-9; j_call: TRBJ1-2; cdr3_aa: CASSPLNVGNDGYTF
v_call: TRBV5-1; j_call: TRBJ2-3; cdr3_aa: CASSLERGDTQYF
v_call: TRBV7-9; j_call: TRBJ1-2; cdr3_aa: CASSLPDRDANYGYTF
v_call: TRBV4-2; j_call: TRBJ2-7; cdr3_aa: CASSQGDFYEQYF
v_call: TRBV29-1; j_call: NA; cdr3_aa: CSVVGGGLHEQYF
v_call: TRBV2; j_call: TRBJ1-6; cdr3_aa: CASTKIGTGNSPLHF
v_call: TRBV4-2; j_call: TRBJ2-7; cdr3_aa: CASSQGQGAYEQYF
v_call: TRBV19; j_call: TRBJ2-2; cdr3_aa: CASSIRSGRNTGELFF
v_call: TRBV18; j_call: TRBJ2-5; cdr3_aa: CASSPGQGQETQYF
v_call: TRBV5-8; j_call: TRBJ1-1; cdr3_aa: CASSPSDRERAFPDTEAFF
v_call: TRBV5-1; j_call: TRBJ1-2; cdr3_aa: CASSSSISDRAGYTF
v_call: TRBV21-1; j_call: TRBJ2-7; cdr3_aa: CASSNRDGDCYEQYF
v_call: TRBV14; j_call: TRBJ1-4; cdr3_aa: CASSQTGGGGEKLFF
v_call: TRBV27; j_call: TRBJ1-2; cdr3_aa: CASSPGQGKGYTF
v_call: TRBV6-5; j_call: TRBJ1-1; cdr3_aa: CASSSHRDLTEAFF
v_call: TRBV7-9; j_call: TRBJ1-2; cdr3_aa: CASSHYGQGAQDYGYTF
v_call: TRBV6-5; j_call: TRBJ2-7; cdr3_aa: CASSYFTGYEQYF
v_call: TRBV28; j_call: TRBJ2-3; cdr3_aa: CASSSGLAADTQYF
v_call: TRBV7-9; j_call: TRBJ2-5; cdr3_aa: CASGPSGSIEGQETQYF
v_call: TRBV29-1; j_call: TRBJ2-5; cdr3_aa: CGGQGGGETQYF
v_call: TRBV14; j_call: TRBJ1-2; cdr3_aa: CASSQDGTPRQRYGYTF
v_call: TRBV9; j_call: TRBJ1-1; cdr3_aa: CASSVLQGGGTEAFF
v_call: TRBV2; j_call: TRBJ1-1; cdr3_aa: CASSEAGRVEAFF
v_call: TRBV20-1; j_call: TRBJ2-7; cdr3_aa: CSVGGNEQYF
v_call: TRBV6-5; j_call: TRBJ2-5; cdr3_aa: CASSPTGRGETQYF
v_call: TRBV19; j_call: TRBJ1-1; cdr3_aa: CASSIDVGRGLGEAFF
v_call: TRBV19; j_call: TRBJ2-7; cdr3_aa: CASSIGGYEQYF
v_call: TRBV9; j_call: TRBJ2-7; cdr3_aa: CASSTREIGNYEQYF
v_call: TRBV11-2; j_call: TRBJ2-1; cdr3_aa: CASSLEGGRAHEQFF
v_call: TRBV10-3; j_call: TRBJ2-7; cdr3_aa: CAISEPGATSGRPYEQYF
v_call: TRBV25-1; j_call: TRBJ2-7; cdr3_aa: CASSLSGPPYEQYF
v_call: TRBV7-3; j_call: TRBJ1-1; cdr3_aa: CASSLTGQGARTEAFF